One sample yielded the 24 T cell receptor beta chains listed below, sequenced in a study of tumor-infiltrating lymphocytes in primary liver carcinoma. TCR beta cDNA was prepared out of roughly 0.45 ug total RNA by means of a constant-region primer. The TCR beta library was amplified through three nested multiplex PCR rounds in a modified ARM-PCR procedure. The two initial PCR rounds, around 11 cycles each, used TRBV1-TRBV30 forward and C-beta reverse primers. Via MiXCR, TCRdb re-called the multiplex PCR reads, giving one row per CDR3 protein. The sample has about 74,000 distinct CDR3 sequences; approximately 70% are singletons. Both RNA and DNA were isolated together from about 21-30 mg of bulk tissue that had not been sorted. Sequenced: liver tumor tissue from sampling region 4. Subset here: tumor region T4, right-lateral pole. These receptors all stem from a man aged 35 to 55 with primary liver carcinoma and hepatitis B virus infection.

The CDR3 loop is CASSPTETVGNEQYF. The DNA of the CDR3 is TGTGCCAGCTCACCGACAGAGACGGTGGGGAACGAGCAGTACTTC. The chain uses TRBV18 and TRBJ2-7; tentative D call: TRBD1 (5 bases). The germline V and J ends were trimmed by 3 bases and 5 bases, with 17 bases remaining between them. From germline, CDR1 is KGHSH and CDR2 LQKENI. CDR3 length: 15 residues.

On this clonotype itself: Since the CDR3 does not end with the conserved phenylalanine or tryptophan, this likely comes from a read error. The DNA is left out, because the CDR3 cannot be placed on it with certainty; the CDR3 is given as TCRdb lists it. V gene TRBV11-2 combines with J gene TRBJ2-7; the table calls TRBD1, which could not be checked here. CDR1 and CDR2 (germline): SGHAT, FQNNGV. The length of the CDR3 is 15 amino acids, counting both ends. This CDR3 reads CASSSTGGRRYERYL.

This rearrangement joins TRBV19 to TRBJ2-7; D assignment may be TRBD1 or TRBD2 (5 bases each). V was shortened by 3 bases and J by 3 bases, with 12 bases between the two germline ends. The CDR3 consists of 14 residues. Germline V gene sequence: CDR1 LNHDA, CDR2 SQIVND (reference sequence). CDR3 coding DNA: TGTGCCAGTAGTATGAAATTGGGGGACTACGAGCAGTACTTC. Translated, it gives CASSMKLGDYEQYF.

To note about this clonotype: The junction and the germline gene differ at one end; a read error may be behind it. The gene calls are TRBV29-1 and TRBJ2-3, with D maybe TRBD2 (5 bases). This CDR3 has 12 residues. The germline V gene encodes CDR1 SQVTM and CDR2 ANQGSEA. This CDR3 reads CSVLPSSDTQYF. CDR3 nucleotides: TGCAGCGTGCTCCCTAGCTCAGATACGCAGTACTTT.

As concerns this clonotype: At one of its ends the junction is not consistent with the germline gene, which may arise from a read error. The rearrangement joins TRBV28 to TRBJ2-1, with 12 bases matching TRBD2. Per germline, CDR1 MDHEN and CDR2 SYDVKM. The CDR3 is made up of 17 amino acids. The CDR3 region has the DNA TGTACCAGCAGTTCCAACGGGACTAGCGGGCCCTTCAATGAGCAGTTCTTC. Encoded protein: CTSSSNGTSGPFNEQFF.

In the case of this clonotype: One end of the junction fails to match germline, which may point to a read error. The V call is TRBV10-1, the J call TRBJ1-2, with D unclear. The CDR3 extends over 14 amino acids. Germline CDR1 WNHNN, CDR2 SYGVQD (reference sequence). The CDR3 reads CAGSDNWRKTGYTF. CDR3 DNA sequence: TGCGCCGGCAGTGATAACTGGAGGAAAACTGGCTACACCTTC.

This clonotype was observed a few times. The V call is TRBV6-4, the J call TRBJ2-3; 10 bases line up with TRBD2. V shed 4 bases and J 2 bases; nucleotides not matched to a gene: 15. The CDR3 sequence is 19 residues long. The germline CDR1 and CDR2 sequences are MRHNA and SNTAGT. The CDR3: CASSAAPSGSGPPTDTQYF. CDR3 DNA: TGTGCCAGCAGTGCCGCCCCTAGCGGGAGCGGGCCTCCCACAGATACGCAGTATTTT.

The V and J genes are TRBV29-1 and TRBJ2-3; the D gene is possibly TRBD2 (5 bases). The CDR3 is 11 residues long. Trimming removed 8 bases at V and 5 bases at J, with 11 bases between. Germline CDR1 is SQVTM and CDR2 is ANQGSEA. CDR3 protein: CSIGGLDTQYF. Here the CDR3 DNA reads TGCAGCATTGGCGGGTTAGATACGCAGTATTTT.

The chain combines TRBV6-6 with TRBJ2-7; no firm D call. The germline CDR1 and CDR2 sequences are MNHNY and SVGAGI (reference sequence). This CDR3 contains 14 residues. The CDR3 sequence: CVSLDGSLTYEQYF. The CDR3 DNA reads as TGTGTCAGTCTGGACGGATCCCTGACCTACGAGCAGTACTTC.

The V and J genes are TRBV28 and TRBJ2-2; D is undetermined. There are 13 residues in the CDR3. Germline loops: CDR1 MDHEN, CDR2 SYDVKM. Trimming cost V 6 bases and J 5 bases, with 10 bases left between them. The CDR3 nucleotides read TGTGCCAGCAGGTTGGTACAAACCGGGGAGCTGTTTTTT. This translates into CASRLVQTGELFF.

A few counts support this clonotype. This may be a read error, as it is one base from a much larger clone. The rearrangement uses TRBV5-4 and TRBJ2-1; D possibly uses TRBD1 or TRBD2 (5 bases each). This CDR3 has 15 residues. Germline V CDR1 and CDR2: SGHNT, YYREEE (reference sequence). The V gene lost 4 bases and the J gene lost 1 base, with 12 bases spanning the gap. CDR3 sequence reads: CASSPPGSSYNEQFF. CDR3 sequence (DNA): TGTGCCAGCAGCCCCCCAGGGAGTTCCTACAATGAGCAGTTCTTC.

Turning to this clonotype: Germline and junction disagree at one end, which may indicate a read error. The chain recombines TRBV11-2 with TRBJ2-3; D not resolved. Germline assignment: CDR1 SGHAT and CDR2 FQNNGV. The CDR3 consists of 15 residues. The DNA of the CDR3 is TGTGCCAGTAGCTTTCAGGCTTCTGACACAGATACGCAGTATTTT. Translated: CASSFQASDTDTQYF.

As for this clonotype: A much larger clone is a single base away; this may be a read error. The gene calls are TRBV30 and TRBJ1-2; D unclear. Germline CDR1 reads GTSNPN; CDR2 reads SVGIG (reference sequence). The CDR3 is 13 amino acids. Between the trimmed V and J ends, which lost 7 bases and 2 bases, there was a span of 14 bases. CDR3 loop: CALGSERNYGYTF. CDR3 sequence (DNA): TGTGCCTTGGGATCAGAGAGGAACTATGGCTACACCTTC.

In regard to this clonotype: Compared with germline, one end of the junction differs, possibly owing to a read error. V usage is TRBV4-1 and J usage is TRBJ1-2; no definite D call. CDR1 and CDR2 (germline): MGHRA, YSYEKL. This CDR3 region has 13 residues. The CDR3: CASNQDKGSGYTF. The CDR3 DNA sequence: TGCGCCAGCAACCAAGATAAGGGTTCAGGCTACACCTTC.

The V call is TRBV6-1, the J call TRBJ2-7; 11 bases line up with TRBD2. Germline V CDR1 and CDR2: MNHNS, SASEGT. This CDR3 has 15 amino acids. Trimming removed 5 bases from V and 3 bases from J; junction bases left unmatched: 6. CDR3 DNA sequence: TGTGCCAGCAGTATAGTAGCGGGAGGGGACTACGAGCAGTACTTC. This sequence encodes CASSIVAGGDYEQYF.

Notes on this clonotype: A read error may produce the germline difference seen at one junction end. The gene calls are TRBV6-6 and TRBJ2-2; 13 bases match TRBD2. CDR3 length equals 16 residues. CDR1 MNHNY and CDR2 SVGAGI come from the germline V gene (reference sequence). The CDR3 here is CVSSQGLAGDTGGLFF. The CDR3 nucleotides read TGTGTCAGCAGCCAAGGACTAGCGGGAGACACCGGGGGGCTGTTTTTT.

V and J are TRBV5-1 and TRBJ2-5; TRBD2 aligns across 11 bases. The CDR3 is made up of 17 amino acids. Trimming took 0 bases from V and 4 from J; bases not matched to a gene: 8. The germline CDR1 and CDR2 sequences are SGHRS and YFSETQ. In nucleotides, the CDR3 is TGCGCCAGCAGCTTGGCGTTAACTAGCGGGAGTCCAGAGACCCAGTACTTC. It encodes CASSLALTSGSPETQYF.

This clonotype appeared many times. The rearrangement links TRBV18 to TRBJ2-3; D possibly corresponds to TRBD2 (6 bases). Germline-derived CDR1 and CDR2 are KGHSH and LQKENI. The CDR3 spans 18 residues. Deletions cut 5 bases from V and 2 bases from J, with 23 bases between. Here the CDR3 DNA reads TGTGCCAGCTCAGCGAATACCCCCCTCGCGGGGTCCACAGATACGCAGTATTTT. Its translation is CASSANTPLAGSTDTQYF.

Points on this clonotype: A much larger clone lies one base from this, so it may be a read error. The chain recombines TRBV10-3 with TRBJ1-3, with D maybe TRBD1 (5 bases). V was cut by 5 bases and J by 0 bases, with 14 bases left in between. The CDR3 has 16 residues. The germline gives CDR1 ENHRY, CDR2 SYGVKD. CDR3 loop: CAISPVGHNSGNTIYF. CDR3 nucleotide sequence: TGTGCCATCAGTCCGGTCGGACACAACTCTGGAAACACCATATATTTT.

Regarding this clonotype: The CDR3 ends on some other residue instead of the conserved phenylalanine or tryptophan, so this is likely a read error. The chain has TRBV6-5 and TRBJ2-2; D gene unclear. Trimming took 2 bases from V and 4 from J, leaving 5 bases between them. This CDR3 region has 13 residues. Germline V CDR1 and CDR2: MNHEY, SVGAGI. DNA for the CDR3: TGTGCCAGCAGTTACGTAACCACCGGGGAGCTGTTTATT. Its translation: CASSYVTTGELFI.

About this clonotype itself: The CDR3 does not close with the conserved phenylalanine or tryptophan, likely indicating a read error. The V call is TRBV11-2, the J call TRBJ2-2, with D maybe TRBD1 (5 bases). Germline V gives CDR1 SGHAT, CDR2 FQNNGV. The CDR3 is 15 residues long. The CDR3 nucleotides are TGTGACAGCAGCTTAGTCGGAAGGGGCACCGGGGAGCTGTTTTTA. Protein sequence: CDSSLVGRGTGELFL.

This clonotype turned up a few times. No conserved phenylalanine or tryptophan is present at the end of the CDR3, so a read error is the likely explanation. V usage is TRBV11-2 and J usage is TRBJ2-2; unclear D gene. CDR3 length: 14 residues. Germline assignment: CDR1 SGHAT and CDR2 FQNNGV. CDR3 amino acids: CTSSFLVSTGELFL. In nucleotides, the CDR3 is TGTACCAGCAGCTTCTTGGTTAGCACCGGGGAGCTGTTTCTT.

This clonotype showed up many times. This chain links TRBV28 with TRBJ2-2; 8 positions agree with TRBD1. Trimming took 5 bases from V and 7 from J; bases not matched to a gene: 12. The germline gives CDR1 MDHEN, CDR2 SYDVKM. The CDR3 covers 16 residues. CDR3 nucleotide sequence: TGTGCCAGCAGTGAAGGACAGGGTAGAGAGGTCGGGGAGCTGTTTTTT. Residues: CASSEGQGREVGELFF.

Worth noting for this clonotype: The junction does not match germline at one end; this may be a read error. This chain connects TRBV12-3 or TRBV12-4 to TRBJ2-1; possibly TRBD2 for D (5 bases). The CDR3 is made up of 13 amino acids. DNA for the CDR3: TGTGCCACCAATCCTAGTGGGAGAGATGAGCAGCTCTTC. Its translation is CATNPSGRDEQLF.